This T cell receptor (beta chain) was profiled in a study of T cell responses to AZD1222 COVID-19 vaccine. The CDR3 contains 11 residues. V was clipped by 2 bases and J by 5 bases, with 2 bases between them. Per germline, CDR1 LNHDA and CDR2 SQIVND (reference sequence). With respect to this clone: Antigen unknown.

Assay: immunoSEQ multiplex PCR; the TCRdb copy retains only in-frame clones and omits some. The sample has about 190,000 clones, roughly 91% seen once. Findings and limits, study-wide: Spike-specific TCR breadth rose after two AZD1222 doses, and depth rose as well. There were vaccine-associated CD4 TCRs across spike, dominant at 160-218 and 743-854.

The material was peripheral blood, obtained on day 0 of AZD1222 vaccination. This TCR was sampled from an adult in good health. This chain joins TRBV19 and TRBJ2-3; D unclear. The CDR3 DNA sequence: TGTGCCAGTAGTATATTAGATACGCAGTATTTT. Translated: CASSILDTQYF.